The next 30 T cell receptor beta chains were all read from a single sample in a study of early T cells in non-severe SARS-CoV-2 infection (TCRdb year 2021). Libraries were constructed by 5' RACE. Instrument on record: NextSeq 500. The public reads were run again by TCRdb, first through fastp at Q25 and then through MiXCR, and only productive beta chains were kept. All rows with the same CDR3 protein become a single entry with the most common DNA and genes. The sample table lists around 57,000 distinct CDR3 sequences, roughly 10% of them with a count of one. The ten largest clones capture approximately 1.7% of the sample. Specimen: whole blood. The receptors come from an adult who was a healthcare worker with PCR-confirmed SARS-CoV-2 infection or an uninfected control (not recorded which).

This clonotype has just a few counts. The chain joins TRBV9 to TRBJ2-1, with 10 positions matching TRBD2. Germline-derived CDR1 and CDR2 are SGDLS and YYNGEE. This CDR3 spans 15 amino acids. The J segment lost 4 bases and the V segment lost 4 bases, leaving 5 bases of the junction unmatched. CDR3 region: CASSFGTSVYNEQFF. In nucleotides, the CDR3 is TGTGCCAGCAGCTTCGGGACTAGCGTATACAATGAGCAGTTCTTC.

This clonotype was found many times. DNA for the CDR3: TGCGCCAGCAGCTGGGACTTAGGGGACAGGGGAAGGAACATTCAGTACTTC. Protein: CASSWDLGDRGRNIQYF. The chain carries TRBV5-1 and TRBJ2-4; 10 bases align to TRBD1. Germline loops: CDR1 SGHRS, CDR2 YFSETQ. V was pared by 3 bases and J by 7 bases, with 13 bases of the junction left unmatched. The CDR3 has 17 residues.

This clonotype was seen at least ten times. This rearrangement joins TRBV12-3 or TRBV12-4 to TRBJ2-7; 8 bases align to TRBD2. CDR3 length equals 17 residues. The V segment lost 5 bases and the J segment 0 bases; nucleotides outside the gene matches: 12. The CDR3 loop is CASSPPGSGGRSYEQYF. CDR3 sequence (DNA): TGTGCCAGCAGTCCACCCGGCAGCGGGGGCCGCTCCTACGAGCAGTACTTC.

Concerning this clonotype itself: This could be a read error, since a much larger clone is one nucleotide away. The V call is TRBV11-2, the J call TRBJ2-5; D may correspond to TRBD1 or TRBD2 (5 bases each). CDR3 size: 13 residues. Between the trimmed V and J ends, which lost 3 bases and 1 base, there was a span of 6 bases. Germline V gene data show CDR1 as SGHAT and CDR2 as FQNNGV. The CDR3 DNA reads TGTGCCAGCAGCTTTGGGACCCAAGAGACCCAGTACTTC. This codes for CASSFGTQETQYF.

This chain links TRBV4-2 with TRBJ2-7; TRBD2 matches 11 bases. This CDR3 spans 18 amino acids. The V gene's germline CDR1 is LGHNA and CDR2 YNFKEQ. V gave up 1 base and J gave up 5 bases; unmatched junction bases: 13. The CDR3 here is CASSQGNRARLAGNEQYF. The CDR3 DNA follows: TGTGCCAGCAGCCAAGGGAACCGGGCAAGACTAGCGGGGAACGAGCAGTACTTC.

This clonotype was counted ten times or more. The chain has TRBV7-8 and TRBJ1-1; D is perhaps TRBD1 (5 bases). Germline values: CDR1 SGHVS, CDR2 FQNEAQ. Trimming removed 1 base from V and 1 base from J, with 10 bases in between. CDR3 size: 15 residues. CDR3 in DNA: TGTGCCAGCAGCTTAGGACAGACCTGGAACACTGAAGCTTTCTTT. This translates into CASSLGQTWNTEAFF.

The chain carries TRBV3-1 and TRBJ2-2; D unresolved. The germline V gene encodes CDR1 LGHDT and CDR2 YNNKEL (reference sequence). This CDR3 spans 12 amino acids. Trimming stripped 5 bases from V and 7 bases from J, with 8 bases between. This CDR3 reads CASSSSGGELFF. The CDR3 DNA reads TGTGCCAGCAGCTCATCCGGCGGGGAGCTGTTTTTT.

This clonotype has at least ten counts. The chain is built from TRBV6-2 or TRBV6-3 and TRBJ1-2; D perhaps matches TRBD1 (5 bases). Germline CDR1 MNHEY, CDR2 SVGEGT. V was trimmed by 7 bases and J by 8 bases, leaving 17 bases between them. The CDR3 contains 13 residues. The CDR3 bases are TGTGCCAGCACCATCAACCCGCAGGGAGGCTACACCTTC. Translating it yields CASTINPQGGYTF.

V usage is TRBV29-1 and J usage is TRBJ2-3, with 9 bases identical to TRBD2. CDR1 and CDR2 from the germline V gene are SQVTM and ANQGSEA. The CDR3 covers 13 residues. Unmatched junction bases numbered 7, after V lost 4 bases and J lost 8 bases. The CDR3 spells CSVAAGGGGTQYF. The CDR3, as DNA: TGCAGCGTTGCGGCGGGGGGGGGCGGTACGCAGTATTTT.

In DNA, the CDR3 is TGTGCCAGCGGGCAGGGAAGCGAGCAGTACTTC. It yields the protein CASGQGSEQYF. The J gene is TRBJ2-7, the V gene TRBV6-6; tentative D call: TRBD1 (5 bases). V lost 8 bases to trimming and J lost 6 bases, with 11 bases between them. The germline V gene encodes CDR1 MNHNY and CDR2 SVGAGI (reference sequence). The CDR3 is 11 amino acids.

This sequence joins TRBV5-1 and TRBJ1-2, with 7 bases matching TRBD1. Unmatched junction bases numbered 8, after V lost 4 bases and J lost 8 bases. CDR1 is SGHRS and CDR2 is YFSETQ in the germline V gene. This CDR3 region has 13 residues. DNA for the CDR3: TGCGCCAGCAGCCCCCGACAGGGTGGGGGCTACACCTTC. Protein: CASSPRQGGGYTF.

With regard to this clonotype: A clone one base away is much larger, so this may be a read error. As the CDR3 is not closed by the conserved phenylalanine or tryptophan, this likely results from a read error. The chain combines TRBV2 with TRBJ2-5; D possibly uses TRBD1 or TRBD2 (5 bases each). From germline, CDR1 is SNHLY and CDR2 FYNNEI. This CDR3 has 8 amino acids. Trimming took off 8 bases at V and 10 bases at J, with 5 bases between the two ends. The CDR3 bases are TGTGCCAGCGGGGGCCAGTACATC. Translated: CASGGQYI.

This clonotype was detected many times. V usage is TRBV4-3 and J usage is TRBJ2-3, with TRBD2 matching over 8 bases. V shed 5 bases, J shed 10 bases, and the junction held 17 bases outside the gene matches. In germline, CDR1 is LGHNA, CDR2 YSLEER. This CDR3 contains 16 residues. The CDR3 DNA reads as TGCGCCAGCAGCTCCTCCCCCGGGACTAGAGGTCGCGCGCAGTATTTT. This sequence encodes CASSSSPGTRGRAQYF.

This clonotype appeared a few times. V is TRBV6-2 or TRBV6-3 and J is TRBJ1-5; D perhaps matches TRBD1 (5 bases). The V gene lost 5 bases and the J gene lost 5 bases, with 13 bases spanning the gap. This CDR3 contains 14 residues. Germline CDR1 is MNHEY and CDR2 is SVGEGT. CDR3 loop: CASSHQEGYQPQHF. In nucleotides, the CDR3 is TGTGCCAGCAGTCATCAGGAGGGGTATCAGCCCCAGCATTTT.

For this clonotype: This may arise from a read error, as a much more abundant clone is one base away. This chain uses TRBV10-3 with TRBJ2-7; D is unclear. Germline assignment: CDR1 ENHRY and CDR2 SYGVKD. The CDR3 is 13 residues long. V lost 3 bases and J 8 bases, leaving 14 bases between the germline ends. This CDR3 is CAISDPGSGKQYF. The DNA for the CDR3 is TGTGCCATCAGTGACCCAGGCAGTGGCAAGCAGTACTTC.

This clonotype occurred many times. This sequence joins TRBV30 and TRBJ1-6; the D gene is possibly TRBD1 (6 bases). V lost 3 bases and J lost 8, with 20 bases in between. There are 16 residues in the CDR3. Germline V gives CDR1 GTSNPN, CDR2 SVGIG (reference sequence). The CDR3 loop reads CAWRAQGRIIDSPLHF. The DNA for the CDR3 is TGTGCCTGGAGGGCCCAGGGGCGTATAATTGATTCACCCCTCCACTTT. The entire variable domain, with the rest obtained from reference TRBV30 and TRBJ1-6, is as follows: SQTIHQWPATLVQPVGSPLSLECTVEGTSNPNLYWYRQAAGRGLQLLFYSVGIGQISSEVPQNLSASRPQDRQFILSSKKLLLSDSGFYLCAWRAQGRIIDSPLHFGNGTRLTVT.

This clonotype came up many times. The chain is built from TRBV12-3 or TRBV12-4 and TRBJ2-1; 9 bases match TRBD2. There are 16 residues in the CDR3. Germline trimming cut 0 bases from V and 9 bases from J; bases unmatched to any gene: 9. CDR3 loop: CASSLAVGGGVSEQFF. The CDR3 DNA reads TGTGCCAGCAGTTTAGCGGTCGGCGGGGGGGTGTCTGAGCAGTTCTTC.

This chain joins TRBV20-1 and TRBJ2-3; TRBD2 agrees at 15 bases. The CDR3 runs to 15 residues. Per germline, CDR1 DFQATT and CDR2 SNEGSKA (reference sequence). V was pared by 5 bases and J by 6 bases, with 6 bases of the junction left unmatched. Here the CDR3 reads CSAPGTSGGSDTQYF. The DNA for the CDR3 is TGCAGTGCTCCGGGGACTAGCGGGGGGTCGGATACGCAGTATTTT.

The rearrangement links TRBV29-1 to TRBJ2-3; D assignment may be TRBD1 or TRBD2 (6 bases each). The germline V and J ends were trimmed by 4 bases and 4 bases, with 15 bases remaining between them. CDR3 size: 14 residues. CDR1 SQVTM and CDR2 ANQGSEA come from the germline V gene. CDR3 residues: CSVVRGLGSDTQYF. The CDR3 region has the DNA TGCAGCGTTGTCCGGGGGCTGGGCTCAGATACGCAGTATTTT.

This clonotype was detected many times. This chain uses TRBV11-2 with TRBJ2-5, with TRBD1 matching over 10 bases. The CDR3 loop spans 12 amino acids. After removal of 6 bases from V and 5 bases from J, the junction contained 0 bases not matched to a gene. The germline V gene encodes CDR1 SGHAT and CDR2 FQNNGV. CDR3 sequence: CASRTGGETQYF. The DNA for the CDR3 is TGTGCCAGCAGGACAGGGGGCGAGACCCAGTACTTC.

This clonotype was seen ten or more times. V usage is TRBV7-3 and J usage is TRBJ2-2, with no clear D. Germline CDR1 is SGHTA and CDR2 is FQGTGA. V dropped 5 bases and J dropped 5 bases, with 6 bases sitting between them. The CDR3 consists of 12 residues. Here the CDR3 reads CASSEMTGELFF. The CDR3 bases are TGTGCCAGCAGCGAGATGACCGGGGAGCTGTTTTTT.

Ten or more counts support this clonotype. The chain is built from TRBV12-3 or TRBV12-4 and TRBJ1-6; D is uncertain. There are 16 residues in the CDR3. V was cut by 3 bases and J by 6 bases, with 15 bases left in between. CDR3 coding DNA: TGTGCCAGCAGTTTTGGAGGCCCTCTAGGTAATTCACCCCTCCACTTT. Translated: CASSFGGPLGNSPLHF.

The chain has TRBV4-3 and TRBJ2-2, with D perhaps TRBD2 (5 bases). The CDR3 runs 15 residues. In germline, CDR1 is LGHNA, CDR2 YSLEER. V lost 0 bases to trimming and J lost 6 bases, with 11 bases between them. Here the CDR3 DNA reads TGCGCCAGCAGCCAAGAGCACGGCGGGTCCGGGGAGCTGTTTTTT. Translated, it gives CASSQEHGGSGELFF.

This clonotype was counted only a few times. The J gene is TRBJ1-5, the V gene TRBV2, with D possibly being TRBD1 (5 bases). The germline CDR1 and CDR2 sequences are SNHLY and FYNNEI. The CDR3 totals 14 residues. Trimming pared 4 bases from V and 5 bases from J, leaving 12 bases between. Here the CDR3 reads CASSVAGFYQPQHF. For the CDR3, the DNA is TGTGCCAGCAGTGTTGCAGGGTTTTATCAGCCCCAGCATTTT.

This clonotype was recorded a few times. The chain couples TRBV5-1 to TRBJ1-6; 7 bases agree with TRBD1. CDR1 is SGHRS, CDR2 YFSETQ, per germline. This CDR3 is 13 amino acids long. Trimming took 3 bases from V and 7 from J; bases not matched to a gene: 1. The CDR3 loop is CASSSQGNSPLHF. In DNA, the CDR3 is TGCGCCAGCAGCTCACAGGGGAATTCACCCCTCCACTTT.

Only a few counts were recorded for this clonotype. The V and J genes are TRBV20-1 and TRBJ2-7; 10 bases align to TRBD2. Germline CDR1 reads DFQATT; CDR2 reads SNEGSKA (reference sequence). The junction had 4 bases not matched to a gene; V was cut back by 6 bases and J by 2 bases. The CDR3 runs 13 residues. This CDR3 reads CSASSGGAYEQYF. The CDR3 DNA is TGCAGTGCATCAAGCGGGGGGGCCTACGAGCAGTACTTC.

The chain combines TRBV9 with TRBJ2-2; 7 bases match TRBD1. J was trimmed by 7 bases and V by 4 bases; bases with no gene match: 7. This CDR3 comprises 14 residues. CDR1 and CDR2 from the germline V gene are SGDLS and YYNGEE. CDR3 coding DNA: TGTGCCAGCAGCTCTAGACAGGGCGGCGGGGAGCTGTTTTTT. Amino acid sequence: CASSSRQGGGELFF.

This chain uses TRBV6-2 or TRBV6-3 with TRBJ2-6; unclear D gene. The CDR3 runs 16 residues. Germline V gives CDR1 MNHEY, CDR2 SVGEGT. Trimming cost V 6 bases and J 0 bases, with 12 bases left between them. The chain's CDR3 is CASRQPPGSGANVLTF. DNA of the CDR3: TGTGCCAGCAGACAACCACCCGGCTCTGGGGCCAACGTCCTGACTTTC.

The rearrangement links TRBV11-2 to TRBJ2-7; either TRBD1 or TRBD2 may supply D (5 bases each). V dropped 3 bases and J dropped 6 bases, with 9 bases sitting between them. The CDR3 sequence is 12 residues long. CDR1 is SGHAT and CDR2 is FQNNGV in the germline V gene. The CDR3: CASSFGTFEQYF. CDR3 nucleotide sequence: TGTGCCAGCAGCTTCGGGACCTTCGAGCAGTACTTC.

This clonotype was seen ten or more times. The rearrangement uses TRBV7-9 and TRBJ1-2, with D tentatively TRBD1 (5 bases). The CDR3 spans 17 residues. Trimming took 6 bases from V and 0 from J, leaving 20 bases between them. Germline values: CDR1 SEHNR, CDR2 FQNEAQ (reference sequence). This CDR3 reads CASSPLLAGLANYGYTF. The DNA of the CDR3 is TGTGCCAGCAGTCCCTTACTGGCAGGGCTAGCTAACTATGGCTACACCTTC.